What follows are 17 T cell receptor beta chains derived from one specimen sequenced in a study of T cell responses to AZD1222 COVID-19 vaccine. Clones were sequenced by immunoSEQ multiplex PCR, and TCRdb holds only the in-frame ones, with some missing. This table holds approximately 100,000 clones, about 89% found once. Specimen: peripheral blood, collected on day 0 of AZD1222 vaccination. The receptors were sampled from an adult in good health.

The chain is built from TRBV6-5 and TRBJ1-1; D not resolved. CDR3 size: 13 residues. Germline V CDR1 and CDR2: MNHEY, SVGAGI. The germline V and J ends were trimmed by 7 bases and 0 bases, with 9 bases remaining between them. The CDR3 DNA sequence: TGTGCCAGCACCGAGTTAGTGAACACTGAAGCTTTCTTT. Its protein product is CASTELVNTEAFF.

The chain uses TRBV6-4 and TRBJ1-2; TRBD1 is a possible D gene (5 bases). The V and J ends lost 5 bases and 8 bases respectively, with 24 bases between them. Germline CDR1 MRHNA, CDR2 SNTAGT. This CDR3 spans 16 amino acids. In DNA form, the CDR3 reads TGTGCCAGCAGTAGTCGTCGGGGGACCAGGCCGGAGGGCTACACCTTC. It specifies CASSSRRGTRPEGYTF.

The chain joins TRBV19 to TRBJ2-1, with D perhaps matching TRBD1 (6 bases). CDR1 and CDR2 (germline): LNHDA, SQIVND (reference sequence). V was trimmed by 0 bases and J by 8 bases, leaving 20 bases between them. The CDR3 runs to 17 residues. CDR3 residues: CASSIDLWGTGHDEQFF. As DNA, the CDR3 is TGTGCCAGTAGTATAGATTTATGGGGAACAGGGCACGATGAGCAGTTCTTC.

This chain joins TRBV19 and TRBJ1-4; D not certain. CDR1 and CDR2 (germline): LNHDA, SQIVND (reference sequence). This CDR3 contains 11 residues. V lost 9 bases and J lost 8, with 10 bases in between. DNA of the CDR3: TGTGCCAGCTCGAGAAGCGAAAAACTGTTTTTT. Encoded protein: CASSRSEKLFF.

This chain uses TRBV10-3 with TRBJ1-2, with D possibly matching TRBD1 (6 bases). With 11 bases removed from V and 8 bases from J, the gap between germline ends came to 21 bases. This CDR3 is 13 amino acids long. Per the germline V gene, CDR1 is ENHRY and CDR2 is SYGVKD. The CDR3 sequence is CAASRGEASGYTF. For the CDR3, the DNA is TGTGCCGCTTCCAGGGGTGAGGCCAGCGGCTACACCTTC.

This chain joins TRBV3-1 (or the pseudogene TRBV3-2) and TRBJ1-1; weak D call: TRBD1 (6 bases). V lost 4 bases and J lost 4, with 10 bases in between. The CDR3 has 13 residues. Germline V gene sequence: CDR1 LGHDT, CDR2 YNNKEL (reference sequence). This CDR3 is CASSLQGPTEAFF. As DNA, the CDR3 is TGTGCCAGCAGCCTACAGGGTCCCACTGAAGCTTTCTTT.

The rearrangement uses TRBV5-8 and TRBJ2-1, with D possibly matching TRBD2 (6 bases). V was cut by 0 bases and J by 15 bases, with 16 bases left in between. Germline V gives CDR1 SGHTS, CDR2 YDEGEE. The CDR3 runs 13 residues. The CDR3 DNA reads as TGTGCCAGCAGCTTGGGGCTGGACTACGGCCCGTTCTTC. It is translated as CASSLGLDYGPFF.

The chain is built from TRBV6-2 or TRBV6-3 and TRBJ1-1; a weak D match, TRBD1 (5 bases). The germline V and J ends were trimmed by 5 bases and 8 bases, with 24 bases remaining between them. Germline V lookup: CDR1 MNHEY, CDR2 SVGEGT. This CDR3 contains 16 residues. CDR3 in DNA: TGTGCCAGCAGTCCCGTACGCAGGTCGGGGACGTGGGAAGCTTTCTTT. Its protein product is CASSPVRRSGTWEAFF.

In DNA, the CDR3 is TGTGCCAGCAGCCTGGACAGGACTACTTCACCCCTCCACTTT. It encodes CASSLDRTTSPLHF. This rearrangement joins TRBV9 to TRBJ1-6; TRBD1 agrees at 7 bases. The V segment lost 4 bases and the J segment 9 bases; nucleotides outside the gene matches: 7. CDR1 SGDLS and CDR2 YYNGEE come from the germline V gene. This CDR3 contains 14 residues.

The chain links TRBV19 to TRBJ1-4; D is undetermined. The V end lost 4 bases, the J end lost 0 bases, and 6 bases lay between the germline ends. Germline CDR1 LNHDA, CDR2 SQIVND (reference sequence). The CDR3 consists of 14 residues. This CDR3 reads CASSRGSTNEKLFF. The CDR3 DNA reads TGTGCCAGTAGTAGAGGTTCAACTAATGAAAAACTGTTTTTT.

The chain combines TRBV4-1 with TRBJ2-1; D could derive from TRBD1 or TRBD2 (6 bases each). CDR3 length equals 17 residues. Germline V gene data show CDR1 as MGHRA and CDR2 as YSYEKL. The V end lost 4 bases, the J end lost 7 bases, and 23 bases lay between the germline ends. The CDR3 loop reads CASSLGRGGSTINEQFF. DNA for the CDR3: TGCGCCAGCAGCCTAGGCAGGGGAGGTAGTACAATAAATGAGCAGTTCTTC.

This clone occurred once. V usage is TRBV7-9 and J usage is TRBJ2-6, with unresolved D. The CDR3 extends over 16 amino acids. CDR1 is SEHNR and CDR2 is FQNEAQ in the germline V gene (reference sequence). V lost 5 bases and J lost 0, with 11 bases in between. Here the CDR3 reads CASSHGRNSGANVLTF. The CDR3 DNA sequence: TGTGCCAGCAGCCACGGGCGGAACTCTGGGGCCAACGTCCTGACTTTC.

V and J are TRBV5-4 and TRBJ2-5; D is possibly TRBD1 (6 bases). The germline V gene encodes CDR1 SGHNT and CDR2 YYREEE (reference sequence). The CDR3 contains 16 residues. V was pared by 4 bases and J by 7 bases, with 23 bases between. The CDR3: CASSGNRDSAGGTQYF. The CDR3 DNA reads TGTGCCAGCAGCGGAAACAGGGATAGCGCTGGAGGGACCCAGTACTTC.

V gene TRBV11-3 combines with J gene TRBJ2-1, with D hard to call. Germline-derived CDR1 and CDR2 are SGHNT and YENEEA. This CDR3 is 15 amino acids long. V gave up 1 base and J gave up 4 bases, with 11 bases separating them. CDR3 sequence (DNA): TGTGCCAGCAGCTTAGGCCCCCCATCGTACAATGAGCAGTTCTTC. Protein sequence: CASSLGPPSYNEQFF.

This clone has just one count. The V call is TRBV2, the J call TRBJ1-2; D not certain. The CDR3 contains 13 residues. V was shortened by 8 bases and J by 9 bases, with 19 bases between the two germline ends. The germline gives CDR1 SNHLY, CDR2 FYNNEI. The CDR3 region is CASLLQTSESYTF. The CDR3 coding sequence is TGTGCCAGCTTACTTCAGACCTCCGAGAGCTACACCTTC.

V gene TRBV18 combines with J gene TRBJ1-3, with D uncertain. CDR3 length: 12 residues. Germline CDR1 and CDR2: KGHSH and LQKENI. With 2 bases removed from V and 11 bases from J, the gap between germline ends came to 10 bases. The CDR3 loop is CASSPDSFPIYF. The CDR3 DNA follows: TGTGCCAGCTCACCAGATAGCTTTCCCATATATTTT.

This sequence joins TRBV19 and TRBJ1-6; D not resolved. The CDR3 is 15 residues long. Germline V gene lookup returns CDR1 LNHDA and CDR2 SQIVND (reference sequence). V lost 3 bases and J 7 bases, leaving 13 bases between the germline ends. The CDR3 nucleotides are TGTGCCAGTAGTATGGGAGCCCGAGGCAATTCACCCCTCCACTTT. It yields the protein CASSMGARGNSPLHF.